The T cell receptor (beta chain) described here comes from a study of T cell changes during pregnancy in multiple sclerosis. After removal of 4 bases from V and 4 bases from J, the junction contained 5 bases not matched to a gene. The length of the CDR3 is 14 residues. Germline CDR1 is SEHNR and CDR2 is FQNEAQ (reference sequence). Some clones are missing from TCRdb's copy, which holds only in-frame ones; the method was immunoSEQ multiplex PCR. The sample lists about 75,000 clones, 80% to 90% occurring once. The clonotype comes from a female donor in good health, enrolled as a control in a pregnancy study. This specimen was peripheral blood, taken in the first trimester of pregnancy. This chain links TRBV7-9 with TRBJ2-5, with TRBD2 identical over 8 bases. The CDR3 nucleotides are TGTGCCAGCAGCTACACGGGGGGGCTAGAGACCCAGTACTTC. The encoded protein is CASSYTGGLETQYF. Looking up the rest from reference TRBV7-9 and TRBJ2-5 gives the full variable domain: DTGVSQNPRHKITKRGQNVTFRCDPISEHNRLYWYRQTLGQGPEFLTYFQNEAQLEKSRLLSDRFSAERPKGSFSTLEIQRTEQGDSAMYLCASSYTGGLETQYFGPGTRLLVL.